This T cell receptor beta chain was observed in a study of early T cells in non-severe SARS-CoV-2 infection. Study-level information: Bulk RNA taken from unsorted whole blood was sequenced, leaving chains unpaired.

Individual cDNA molecules carried attached unique molecular identifiers. TCRdb reprocessed the 5' RACE reads with MiXCR, giving one entry per CDR3 protein. This table has tens of thousands of distinct CDR3 sequences, approximately 12% appearing once. Study-wide findings and caveats: The study's VDJdb matching favored anti-spike CD8 responses and missed private and CD4 specificities.

In its sample, this clonotype was seen many times. Its antigen is still unknown. From germline, CDR1 is KGHSH and CDR2 LQKENI. There are 13 residues in the CDR3. Trimming cost V 4 bases and J 4 bases; bases outside gene matches: 3. This sequence was found in an adult who was a healthcare worker with PCR-confirmed SARS-CoV-2 infection or an uninfected control (not recorded which). Sample: whole blood. The chain employs TRBV18 and TRBJ2-7; TRBD2 agrees at 8 bases. The CDR3 region has the DNA TGTGCCAGCTCACTTGGGACTAGTTACGAGCAGTACTTC. It specifies CASSLGTSYEQYF. The variable domain in full, completed from reference TRBV18 and TRBJ2-7, reads NAGVMQNPRHLVRRRGQEARLRCSPMKGHSHVYWYRQLPEEGLKFMVYLQKENIIDESGMPKERFSAEFPKEGPSILRIQQVVRGDSAAYFCASSLGTSYEQYFGPGTRLTVT.